The 30 T cell receptor beta chains reported below all come from one sample, sequenced in a study of long-term antiretroviral therapy in people with HIV. They ran version v3.0 of the immunoSEQ assay at survey level. Produced via immunoSEQ multiplex PCR; TCRdb's table is partial and in-frame only. The table shows 20,000 to 25,000 clones, with 81% occurring only once. The material was unsorted PBMCs, obtained 0.1 years before starting antiretroviral therapy. These receptor sequences come from a man aged 35-49 years with HIV.

This chain connects TRBV5-6 to TRBJ2-7; 7 nucleotides match TRBD1. The CDR3 is 14 amino acids. Losses at the gene ends were 4 bases for V and 0 bases for J; bases not matched to a gene: 4. From germline, CDR1 is SGHDT and CDR2 YYEEEE. CDR3 nucleotide sequence: TGTGCCAGCAGCGTGACAGGGAGCTCCTACGAGCAGTACTTC. Translating gives CASSVTGSSYEQYF. The full variable domain, with the rest looked up from reference TRBV5-6 and TRBJ2-7, is DAGVTQSPTHLIKTRGQQVTLRCSPKSGHDTVSWYQQALGQGPQFIFQYYEEEERQRGNFPDRFSGHQFPNYSSELNVNALLLGDSALYLCASSVTGSSYEQYFGPGTRLTVT.

This clone has only one observation. The rearrangement uses TRBV7-2 and TRBJ2-3, with D uncertain. Germline V gene sequence: CDR1 SGHTA, CDR2 FQGNSA. The CDR3 is 15 amino acids. V was shortened by 4 bases and J by 0 bases, with 11 bases between the two germline ends. The CDR3 DNA sequence: TGTGCCAGCAGCTCCAACCAAGGTAGCACAGATACGCAGTATTTT. Translation gives CASSSNQGSTDTQYF.

The chain combines TRBV15 with TRBJ2-5; D remains unclear. Germline V gene data show CDR1 as LNHNV and CDR2 as YYDKDF (reference sequence). V lost 0 bases and J 5 bases, leaving 13 bases between the germline ends. CDR3 length: 15 residues. The CDR3 is CATSRDRLTEETQYF. The CDR3 nucleotides read TGTGCCACCAGCAGAGATCGTCTAACGGAGGAGACCCAGTACTTC.

J is TRBJ2-5 and V is TRBV29-1; D unresolved. The end of the DNA fits TRBJ2-7 better, so the J call may be wrong. The CDR3 consists of 11 residues. Germline V gene sequence: CDR1 SQVTM, CDR2 ANQGSEA. In nucleotides, the CDR3 is TGCAGCGTTCGACAACGCTACGAGCAGTACTTC. It specifies CSVRQRYEQYF.

The chain employs TRBV23-1 and TRBJ2-7; possibly TRBD2 for D (5 bases). TRBV23-1 is filed as an ORF, its function uncertain. Deletions cut 2 bases from V and 4 bases from J, with 24 bases between. The CDR3 length is 18 residues. CDR3 DNA sequence: TGCGCCAGCAGTCAAGGAGGTACCGTGGAAACTGAGCCATACGAGCAGTACTTC. Amino acid sequence: CASSQGGTVETEPYEQYF.

This chain uses TRBV5-1 with TRBJ2-1; D could derive from TRBD1 or TRBD2 (5 bases each). Trimming cost V 5 bases and J 2 bases, with 11 bases left between them. The germline gives CDR1 SGHRS, CDR2 YFSETQ. CDR3 length: 14 amino acids. The CDR3 DNA is TGCGCCAGCAGTCCCACGGGGCCCTACAATGAGCAGTTCTTC. This gives the protein CASSPTGPYNEQFF.

This rearrangement joins TRBV7-2 to TRBJ2-6, with D tentatively TRBD1 (7 bases). V was clipped by 5 bases and J by 2 bases, with 22 bases between them. CDR3 length: 19 residues. Germline values: CDR1 SGHTA, CDR2 FQGNSA. In DNA, the CDR3 is TGTGCCAGCAGCCCGCCCATCGGAGGGGGCTGGGCTGGGGCCAACGTCCTGACTTTC. It encodes CASSPPIGGGWAGANVLTF.

The V and J genes are TRBV6-5 and TRBJ2-1; D gene unclear. The CDR3 loop spans 13 amino acids. Per germline, CDR1 MNHEY and CDR2 SVGAGI. Trimming took 5 bases from V and 2 from J, leaving 7 bases between them. The CDR3 loop reads CASSTEAYNEQFF. DNA of the CDR3: TGTGCCAGCAGTACCGAAGCCTACAATGAGCAGTTCTTC.

The chain is built from TRBV5-1 and TRBJ2-3; TRBD2 matches 9 bases. V lost 3 bases, J lost 0 bases, and 2 bases stayed unmatched. Germline CDR1 SGHRS, CDR2 YFSETQ. CDR3 length equals 15 residues. The CDR3 sequence is CASSSSGDSTDTQYF. The CDR3 region has the DNA TGCGCCAGCAGCTCTAGCGGGGATAGCACAGATACGCAGTATTTT.

V gene TRBV4-3 combines with J gene TRBJ2-5; 7 positions agree with TRBD1. The trim removed 6 bases at V and 2 bases at J, leaving 3 bases unmatched. The CDR3 covers 13 residues. CDR1 is LGHNA, CDR2 YSLEER, per germline. This CDR3 is CASSRDRQETQYF. In DNA form, the CDR3 reads TGCGCCAGCAGTCGGGACAGACAAGAGACCCAGTACTTC.

The chain combines TRBV5-1 with TRBJ2-6; TRBD1 might be the D (6 bases). Trimming took off 6 bases at V and 0 bases at J, with 13 bases between the two ends. Germline V CDR1 and CDR2: SGHRS, YFSETQ. CDR3 length equals 16 residues. DNA for the CDR3: TGCGCCAGCACCCTCGACAGGCCCTCTGGGGCCAACGTCCTGACTTTC. It codes for CASTLDRPSGANVLTF.

The chain has TRBV5-6 and TRBJ2-7; D uncertain. Trimming stripped 4 bases from V and 2 bases from J, with 19 bases between. The CDR3 length is 16 residues. Germline values: CDR1 SGHDT, CDR2 YYEEEE. In DNA form, the CDR3 reads TGTGCCAGCAGCGTGGTGGGCCTCCACTCTACCTACGAGCAGTACTTC. Protein sequence: CASSVVGLHSTYEQYF.

This chain joins TRBV6-6 and TRBJ2-3; the D gene is possibly TRBD1 (6 bases). This CDR3 is 12 amino acids long. The V end was cut by 4 bases, the J end by 7 bases, with 9 bases between. Germline lookup yields CDR1 MNHNY and CDR2 SVGAGI (reference sequence). The CDR3 is CASSWDTYTQYF. The CDR3 DNA reads TGTGCCAGCAGTTGGGACACCTATACGCAGTATTTT.

This chain connects TRBV7-9 to TRBJ2-3; the match to TRBD2 covers 11 bases. The CDR3 consists of 18 residues. The germline V gene encodes CDR1 SEHNR and CDR2 FQNEAQ (reference sequence). V was clipped by 2 bases and J by 6 bases; unmatched bases: 13. CDR3 loop: CASSLPPRLAGSVDTQYF. CDR3 DNA sequence: TGTGCCAGCAGCTTACCCCCCCGACTAGCGGGATCGGTGGATACGCAGTATTTT.

The genes are TRBV15 and TRBJ2-7; D could derive from TRBD1 or TRBD2 (5 bases each). The CDR3 is made up of 17 amino acids. Germline V CDR1 and CDR2: LNHNV, YYDKDF (reference sequence). With 5 bases removed from V and 2 bases from J, the gap between germline ends came to 22 bases. The CDR3 nucleotides are TGTGCCACCAGCCAGAGTTTCATACCGGGACGGACCTACGAGCAGTACTTC. Residues: CATSQSFIPGRTYEQYF.

The chain employs TRBV27 and TRBJ2-2; D gene ambiguous. CDR3 size: 14 residues. CDR1 and CDR2 (germline): MNHEY, SMNVEV (reference sequence). V was cut by 3 bases and J by 3 bases, with 8 bases left in between. For the CDR3, the DNA is TGTGCCAGCAGTTTCGCTAGTGACACCGGGGAGCTGTTTTTT. Amino acids: CASSFASDTGELFF.

The chain carries TRBV6-5 and TRBJ2-7; possible D gene TRBD1, 5 bases. The germline CDR1 and CDR2 sequences are MNHEY and SVGAGI. The CDR3 sequence is 13 residues long. The V end was cut by 6 bases, the J end by 0 bases, with 9 bases between. CDR3 sequence (DNA): TGTGCCAGCAGCCGTGGACACTCCTACGAGCAGTACTTC. This codes for CASSRGHSYEQYF.

The chain carries TRBV7-2 and TRBJ2-7; possibly TRBD1 or TRBD2 for D (5 bases each). CDR1 is SGHTA, CDR2 FQGNSA, per germline. V gave up 4 bases and J gave up 6 bases, with 16 bases separating them. This CDR3 contains 14 residues. CDR3 sequence reads: CASSWGPSRSEQYF. CDR3 bases: TGTGCCAGCAGCTGGGGACCGTCTCGTAGCGAGCAGTACTTC. Together with reference TRBV7-2 and TRBJ2-7, the CDR3 gives the full variable domain: GAGVSQSPSNKVTEKGKDVELRCDPISGHTALYWYRQSLGQGLEFLIYFQGNSAPDKSGLPSDRFSAERTGGSVSTLTIQRTQQEDSAVYLCASSWGPSRSEQYFGPGTRLTVT.

The chain couples TRBV29-1 to TRBJ2-7, with 9 bases aligning to TRBD1. The CDR3 is 12 residues long. V was clipped by 6 bases and J by 5 bases; unmatched bases: 5. CDR1 and CDR2 (germline): SQVTM, ANQGSEA. As DNA, the CDR3 is TGCAGCGTGGGTACAGGGGGCGACGAGCAGTACTTC. Residues: CSVGTGGDEQYF.

V is TRBV4-3 and J is TRBJ1-3; D remains ambiguous. The CDR3 has 14 amino acids. The germline V and J ends were trimmed by 0 bases and 9 bases, with 12 bases remaining between them. Germline CDR1 reads LGHNA; CDR2 reads YSLEER. The CDR3 nucleotides are TGCGCCAGCAGCCAAGAACTCCGCCGCGGCACCATATATTTT. Translation gives CASSQELRRGTIYF.

CDR3 DNA: TGTGCCAGCAGCCAAAGCTGGCTATTAACGGAGGAGCAGTACTTC. It translates to CASSQSWLLTEEQYF. The chain couples TRBV7-2 to TRBJ2-7, with D unclear. The CDR3 length is 15 residues. Trimming removed 5 bases from V and 7 bases from J, with 21 bases in between. The germline CDR1 and CDR2 sequences are SGHTA and FQGNSA.

This clone was observed once. This chain uses TRBV30 with TRBJ1-6; D is possibly TRBD1 (5 bases). In germline, CDR1 is GTSNPN, CDR2 SVGIG (reference sequence). The length of the CDR3 is 13 residues. The V end was cut by 3 bases, the J end by 11 bases, with 14 bases between. This chain's CDR3 is CAWRITQGTPLHF. The CDR3 DNA sequence: TGTGCCTGGAGAATTACGCAGGGCACACCCCTCCACTTT.

The CDR3 loop reads CASSLATGGYGYTF. CDR3 nucleotide sequence: TGTGCCAGCAGCTTGGCGACGGGGGGCTATGGCTACACCTTC. J is TRBJ1-2 and V is TRBV5-5, with D tentatively TRBD1 (5 bases). CDR1 and CDR2 (germline): SGHKS, YYEKEE (reference sequence). This CDR3 is 14 amino acids long. V was pared by 0 bases and J by 4 bases, with 10 bases between.

V and J are TRBV2 and TRBJ2-5; tentative D call: TRBD1 (6 bases). The CDR3 is made up of 14 amino acids. Germline V gene data show CDR1 as SNHLY and CDR2 as FYNNEI. Between the trimmed V and J ends, which lost 8 bases and 1 base, there was a span of 14 bases. The CDR3 is CASGYRAFQETQYF. The CDR3 DNA reads TGTGCCAGCGGGTACAGGGCCTTCCAAGAGACCCAGTACTTC.

V usage is TRBV29-1 and J usage is TRBJ1-1; the D is unclear. Trimming pared 7 bases from V and 0 bases from J, leaving 9 bases between. This CDR3 is built from 12 residues. Germline-derived CDR1 and CDR2 are SQVTM and ANQGSEA. The CDR3 region has the DNA TGCAGCGCCCAAGGGATGAACACTGAAGCTTTCTTT. Its protein is CSAQGMNTEAFF.

This clone has just a few counts. The chain links TRBV5-1 to TRBJ2-2; no firm D call. In germline, CDR1 is SGHRS, CDR2 YFSETQ. The CDR3 spans 12 residues. V gave up 2 bases and J gave up 9 bases, with 8 bases separating them. CDR3 nucleotide sequence: TGCGCCAGCAGCTTAGAGCTAAGGGAGCTGTTTTTT. Translating gives CASSLELRELFF.

The V call is TRBV7-8, the J call TRBJ2-5; maybe TRBD2 (7 bases). The CDR3 is 15 residues long. V was shortened by 1 base and J by 4 bases, with 13 bases between the two germline ends. Germline V CDR1 and CDR2: SGHVS, FQNEAQ. As DNA, the CDR3 is TGTGCCAGCAGCTTAGGGTGGGGGGGCTCAGAGACCCAGTACTTC. It encodes CASSLGWGGSETQYF.

This clone was picked up a small number of times. The chain uses TRBV9 and TRBJ2-7, with 7 bases aligning to TRBD1. V dropped 4 bases and J dropped 7; count of bases not matched to a gene: 11. The germline V gene has CDR1 SGDLS and CDR2 YYNGEE. The CDR3 is 14 residues long. This CDR3 reads CASSSQVSGGEQYF. CDR3 in DNA: TGTGCCAGCAGCTCCCAGGTTTCAGGGGGAGAGCAGTACTTC.

The J gene is TRBJ1-1, the V gene TRBV5-8, with TRBD1 identical over 7 bases. V lost 0 bases, J lost 5 bases, and 10 bases stayed unmatched. From germline, CDR1 is SGHTS and CDR2 YDEGEE. This CDR3 comprises 16 residues. CDR3 in DNA: TGTGCCAGCAGCTTGGGGGGACAGCCCAGAGGGACTGAAGCTTTCTTT. This sequence encodes CASSLGGQPRGTEAFF.

The CDR3 sequence: CASSHPGTGKAFF. The CDR3 region has the DNA TGTGCCAGCAGCCACCCTGGGACAGGGAAAGCTTTCTTT. This chain links TRBV4-2 with TRBJ1-1; TRBD1 matches at 9 bases. Germline V gene sequence: CDR1 LGHNA, CDR2 YNFKEQ. The CDR3 runs 13 residues. The trim removed 3 bases at V and 9 bases at J, leaving 5 bases unmatched.